The 29 T cell receptor beta chains reported below all come from one sample, sequenced in a study of cytomegalovirus exposure and HLA in healthy donors. It was with 60 Vbeta and 13 Jbeta primers that the PCR ran. Profiling relied on immunoSEQ multiplex PCR, and the TCRdb table lists in-frame clones only, not all of them. The sample yields approximately 92,000 clones, nearly 70% seen once. Sequencing used PBMCs. The receptors here all came from a man in his fifties in good health and CMV-seronegative.

This rearrangement joins TRBV7-9 to TRBJ1-5, with D tentatively TRBD1 (5 bases). Trimming left V 2 bases short and J 6 bases short, with 8 bases between. The CDR3 length is 13 residues. The V gene's germline CDR1 is SEHNR and CDR2 FQNEAQ (reference sequence). CDR3 coding DNA: TGTGCCAGCAGCTTAACAGGTTCTCAGCCCCAGCATTTT. It encodes CASSLTGSQPQHF.

This chain joins TRBV11-2 and TRBJ2-3; D is perhaps TRBD1 (6 bases). V shed 6 bases and J shed 0 bases, with 10 bases lying between them. The CDR3 sequence is 14 residues long. In germline, CDR1 is SGHAT, CDR2 FQNNGV. The CDR3 reads CASRFDRSTDTQYF. For the CDR3, the DNA is TGTGCCAGCAGATTCGACAGGAGCACAGATACGCAGTATTTT.

This chain links TRBV5-1 with TRBJ1-6; D not resolved. The CDR3 contains 17 residues. Per germline, CDR1 SGHRS and CDR2 YFSETQ. Trimming took 2 bases from V and 6 from J, leaving 18 bases between them. In DNA, the CDR3 is TGCGCCAGCAGCTTTCAACCCCCCCGGGATCTTAATTCACCCCTCCACTTT. The encoded protein is CASSFQPPRDLNSPLHF.

This clone has a single count. This rearrangement joins TRBV5-1 to TRBJ2-1, with 10 positions matching TRBD1. The V and J ends lost 4 bases and 3 bases, in that order; junction bases with no gene match: 7. The CDR3 length is 16 residues. The germline CDR1 and CDR2 sequences are SGHRS and YFSETQ. CDR3 DNA sequence: TGCGCCAGCAGCGTCACCGGGACAGGGGACTACAATGAGCAGTTCTTC. Translation: CASSVTGTGDYNEQFF.

The V gene is TRBV4-1, the J gene TRBJ1-1; perhaps TRBD1 as D (5 bases). CDR1 and CDR2 (germline): MGHRA, YSYEKL. V gave up 0 bases and J gave up 8 bases, with 16 bases separating them. The CDR3 is made up of 15 amino acids. The CDR3 is CASSQEGAREEEAFF. The CDR3, as DNA: TGCGCCAGCAGCCAAGAAGGGGCACGCGAGGAAGAAGCTTTCTTT.

Details on this clone: Other DNA sequences of this sample code for an identical CDR3. The CDR3 region is CASSRGTLNTEAFF. The CDR3 DNA is TGCGCCAGCAGCCGAGGGACACTGAACACTGAAGCTTTCTTT. The rearrangement uses TRBV4-1 and TRBJ1-1, with TRBD1 as a possible D gene (6 bases). V gave up 4 bases and J gave up 0 bases, with 9 bases separating them. Germline CDR1 MGHRA, CDR2 YSYEKL. The CDR3 loop spans 14 amino acids.

The J gene is TRBJ1-2, the V gene TRBV5-4; 10 positions agree with TRBD1. Germline CDR1 SGHNT, CDR2 YYREEE (reference sequence). V shed 4 bases and J 5 bases; nucleotides not matched to a gene: 11. The CDR3 consists of 16 residues. CDR3 nucleotide sequence: TGTGCCAGCAGCCCCGACCCTCAGGACAGGGGGTATGGCTACACCTTC. It translates to CASSPDPQDRGYGYTF.

About this clone: At one of its ends the junction is not consistent with the germline gene, which may arise from a read error. The same CDR3 also results from other DNA sequences found in this sample. The chain links TRBV28 to TRBJ1-1; a weak D match, TRBD1 (6 bases). The CDR3 loop spans 12 amino acids. The germline gives CDR1 MDHEN, CDR2 SYDVKM. The CDR3 DNA reads as TGTGCCAGTAGTTTAACAGGGTACTGGGCTTTCTTT. Its translation: CASSLTGYWAFF.

V and J are TRBV19 and TRBJ2-7, with 13 bases matching TRBD2. The V segment lost 5 bases and the J segment 6 bases; nucleotides outside the gene matches: 7. Germline CDR1 is LNHDA and CDR2 is SQIVND (reference sequence). The CDR3 runs to 15 residues. The CDR3 DNA follows: TGTGCCAGTAGTTACTACGGGACTAGCGGGGCCGAGCAGTACTTC. Encoded protein: CASSYYGTSGAEQYF. Variable domain in full (rest from reference TRBV19 and TRBJ2-7): DGGITQSPKYLFRKEGQNVTLSCEQNLNHDAMYWYRQDPGQGLRLIYYSQIVNDFQKGDIAEGYSVSREKKESFPLTVTSAQKNPTAFYLCASSYYGTSGAEQYFGPGTRLTVT.

The chain employs TRBV6-5 and TRBJ1-5; 7 bases are a match to TRBD1. Germline values: CDR1 MNHEY, CDR2 SVGAGI. Unmatched junction bases numbered 8, after V lost 6 bases and J lost 6 bases. This CDR3 contains 14 residues. The chain's CDR3 is CASSSGTAGQPQHF. Written as DNA, the CDR3 is TGTGCCAGCAGCTCCGGGACAGCTGGTCAGCCCCAGCATTTT.

This chain links TRBV6-5 with TRBJ2-7; 9 bases are a match to TRBD1. Trimming took 6 bases from V and 7 from J; bases not matched to a gene: 10. The CDR3 has 14 amino acids. Germline lookup yields CDR1 MNHEY and CDR2 SVGAGI. The CDR3 DNA reads TGTGCCAGCAGCGCGACAGGGGGGGGGAGGGAGCAGTACTTC. The encoded protein is CASSATGGGREQYF.

The chain employs TRBV7-2 and TRBJ2-5; 7 bases align to TRBD2. This CDR3 comprises 16 residues. Per germline, CDR1 SGHTA and CDR2 FQGNSA. The junction had 14 bases not matched to a gene; V was cut back by 5 bases and J by 5 bases. DNA for the CDR3: TGTGCCAGCAGCGAATCCCGGACTAGTAGTTTGGAGACCCAGTACTTC. It encodes CASSESRTSSLETQYF.

The chain links TRBV5-8 to TRBJ2-3; 9 bases match TRBD2. Germline lookup yields CDR1 SGHTS and CDR2 YDEGEE. J was trimmed by 1 base and V by 5 bases; bases with no gene match: 5. This CDR3 region has 15 residues. The CDR3 coding sequence is TGTGCCAGCAGTCGTAGCGGGGGAGGCACAGATACGCAGTATTTT. As protein: CASSRSGGGTDTQYF.

V is TRBV4-2 and J is TRBJ2-5; unclear D gene. The germline V and J ends were trimmed by 0 bases and 5 bases, with 16 bases remaining between them. Germline CDR1 LGHNA, CDR2 YNFKEQ. The CDR3 length is 16 residues. The CDR3 region has the DNA TGTGCCAGCAGCCAAGATCTAACAGCTATGTTGGAGACCCAGTACTTC. This gives the protein CASSQDLTAMLETQYF.

This clone was picked up one time. This sequence joins TRBV2 and TRBJ2-7; 11 bases map to TRBD1. Trimming took 5 bases from V and 4 from J; bases not matched to a gene: 10. Germline V gene sequence: CDR1 SNHLY, CDR2 FYNNEI. CDR3 length equals 16 residues. CDR3 protein: CASSSYSGTGGYEQYF. As DNA, the CDR3 is TGTGCCAGCAGTTCTTACTCCGGGACAGGGGGTTACGAGCAGTACTTC.

CDR3 DNA: TGTGCCAGCTCACCGCGGGGGAGCCCAGGCGGAAACACCATATATTTT. Its translation is CASSPRGSPGGNTIYF. The rearrangement joins TRBV18 to TRBJ1-3, with D possibly matching TRBD1 (5 bases). Germline V gene lookup returns CDR1 KGHSH and CDR2 LQKENI. The CDR3 consists of 16 residues. The V and J ends lost 3 bases and 4 bases respectively, with 16 bases between them. The full variable domain, in which reference TRBV18 and TRBJ1-3 provide the parts outside the CDR3, is NAGVMQNPRHLVRRRGQEARLRCSPMKGHSHVYWYRQLPEEGLKFMVYLQKENIIDESGMPKERFSAEFPKEGPSILRIQQVVRGDSAAYFCASSPRGSPGGNTIYFGEGSWLTVV.

This chain uses TRBV19 with TRBJ1-4; maybe TRBD1 (5 bases). V was cut by 4 bases and J by 8 bases, with 20 bases left in between. This CDR3 has 16 residues. The germline V gene encodes CDR1 LNHDA and CDR2 SQIVND (reference sequence). The CDR3 DNA reads as TGTGCCAGTAGTAACCACCCCTCAAGGGGTTGGGAAAAACTGTTTTTT. Translated, it gives CASSNHPSRGWEKLFF.

This clone was detected ten times or more. J is TRBJ2-1 and V is TRBV4-1, with a tentative D call TRBD2 (6 bases). Germline-derived CDR1 and CDR2 are MGHRA and YSYEKL. The CDR3 is 17 amino acids. Trimming took 1 base from V and 4 from J, leaving 17 bases between them. CDR3 region: CASSQALGLTLYNEQFF. Here the CDR3 DNA reads TGCGCCAGCAGCCAAGCCCTCGGACTAACCCTTTACAATGAGCAGTTCTTC.

The rearrangement links TRBV4-3 to TRBJ1-3; D is ambiguous. There are 16 residues in the CDR3. Germline CDR1 and CDR2: LGHNA and YSLEER. With 2 bases removed from V and 0 bases from J, the gap between germline ends came to 11 bases. This chain's CDR3 is CASSQSSLSSGNTIYF. Here the CDR3 DNA reads TGCGCCAGCAGCCAATCTTCCCTTAGCTCTGGAAACACCATATATTTT.

The chain has TRBV9 and TRBJ2-5, with a weak D call TRBD2 (6 bases). The CDR3 is 17 residues long. Germline-derived CDR1 and CDR2 are SGDLS and YYNGEE. The germline V and J ends were trimmed by 0 bases and 7 bases, with 22 bases remaining between them. DNA for the CDR3: TGTGCCAGCAGCGTAGGATCGGGTATGGGAGGCCACGGGACCCAGTACTTC. It yields the protein CASSVGSGMGGHGTQYF.

The V and J genes are TRBV7-9 and TRBJ1-1; weak D call: TRBD1 (5 bases). The V gene lost 7 bases and the J gene lost 0 bases, with 15 bases spanning the gap. CDR3 length: 15 residues. The germline CDR1 and CDR2 sequences are SEHNR and FQNEAQ (reference sequence). CDR3 sequence: CASTYTGGLNTEAFF. The CDR3 DNA sequence: TGTGCCAGCACCTATACCGGGGGTTTGAACACTGAAGCTTTCTTT.

In this sample, this clone turned up a few times. The chain is built from TRBV19 and TRBJ1-2; perhaps TRBD1 as D (5 bases). Germline-derived CDR1 and CDR2 are LNHDA and SQIVND (reference sequence). V was pared by 5 bases and J by 2 bases, with 15 bases between. The CDR3 contains 15 residues. In nucleotides, the CDR3 is TGTGCCAGTAGTGGGCCCTCACAGGCAAACTATGGCTACACCTTC. Translating it yields CASSGPSQANYGYTF.

The genes are TRBV19 and TRBJ1-1; tentative D call: TRBD1 (5 bases). V was clipped by 6 bases and J by 4 bases, with 24 bases between them. The CDR3 has 17 amino acids. Per the germline V gene, CDR1 is LNHDA and CDR2 is SQIVND (reference sequence). For the CDR3, the DNA is TGTGCCAGTAGCGCCTGGGGCGGAAAGGGGTCTGGCACTGAAGCTTTCTTT. Amino acids: CASSAWGGKGSGTEAFF.

The rearrangement joins TRBV25-1 to TRBJ2-5, with 7 positions matching TRBD1. Germline CDR1 and CDR2: MGHDK and SYGVNS. The CDR3 runs to 14 residues. With V trimmed by 4 bases and J by 4 bases, 6 bases remained unmatched. Here the CDR3 DNA reads TGTGCCAGCAGTGTACAGGGGTCAGGAGAGACCCAGTACTTC. Protein: CASSVQGSGETQYF.

This clone occurred many times. This sample also contains other DNA sequences that code for the same CDR3. The J gene is TRBJ2-5, the V gene TRBV10-2, with TRBD1 as a possible D gene (6 bases). V was pared by 8 bases and J by 5 bases, with 12 bases between. This CDR3 is 12 amino acids long. Germline V CDR1 and CDR2: WSHSY, SAAADI. The CDR3 DNA follows: TGCGCCAGCGGACCTAGGGGGGAGACCCAGTACTTC. Translating it yields CASGPRGETQYF.

The chain joins TRBV28 to TRBJ1-1; D gene ambiguous. The CDR3 covers 14 residues. Trimming shortened V by 3 bases and J by 3 bases, and 11 bases separated the two germline ends. The germline gives CDR1 MDHEN, CDR2 SYDVKM. The CDR3: CASSFSPRDTEAFF. Written as DNA, the CDR3 is TGTGCCAGCAGTTTTTCACCGAGGGACACTGAAGCTTTCTTT. The full variable domain, its missing parts supplied by reference TRBV28 and TRBJ1-1, is DVKVTQSSRYLVKRTGEKVFLECVQDMDHENMFWYRQDPGLGLRLIYFSYDVKMKEKGDIPEGYSVSREKKERFSLILESASTNQTSMYLCASSFSPRDTEAFFGQGTRLTVV.

The gene calls are TRBV9 and TRBJ1-1; a weak D match, TRBD1 (5 bases). The CDR3 totals 15 residues. The germline gives CDR1 SGDLS, CDR2 YYNGEE. Trimming took 0 bases from V and 6 from J, leaving 15 bases between them. CDR3 bases: TGTGCCAGCAGCGTAGGGTCAGGGTTGGCCGCTGAAGCTTTCTTT. Its protein is CASSVGSGLAAEAFF.

The chain joins TRBV7-9 to TRBJ2-5; TRBD1 matches 9 bases. Trimming took 6 bases from V and 5 from J; bases not matched to a gene: 7. This CDR3 comprises 14 residues. Germline CDR1 and CDR2: SEHNR and FQNEAQ (reference sequence). CDR3 protein: CASRGLTGGETQYF. The CDR3 nucleotides are TGTGCCAGCAGGGGCCTGACAGGGGGGGAGACCCAGTACTTC.

The genes are TRBV7-2 and TRBJ2-7; 7 bases are a match to TRBD2. Looked up from germline, CDR1 is SGHTA and CDR2 is FQGNSA. This CDR3 is 13 amino acids long. After removal of 2 bases from V and 7 bases from J, the junction contained 5 bases not matched to a gene. DNA for the CDR3: TGTGCCAGCAGCTTAAGGCAGGGAGGGGAGCAGTACTTC. This codes for CASSLRQGGEQYF. The whole variable domain, remainder taken from reference TRBV7-2 and TRBJ2-7, is GAGVSQSPSNKVTEKGKDVELRCDPISGHTALYWYRQSLGQGLEFLIYFQGNSAPDKSGLPSDRFSAERTGGSVSTLTIQRTQQEDSAVYLCASSLRQGGEQYFGPGTRLTVT.